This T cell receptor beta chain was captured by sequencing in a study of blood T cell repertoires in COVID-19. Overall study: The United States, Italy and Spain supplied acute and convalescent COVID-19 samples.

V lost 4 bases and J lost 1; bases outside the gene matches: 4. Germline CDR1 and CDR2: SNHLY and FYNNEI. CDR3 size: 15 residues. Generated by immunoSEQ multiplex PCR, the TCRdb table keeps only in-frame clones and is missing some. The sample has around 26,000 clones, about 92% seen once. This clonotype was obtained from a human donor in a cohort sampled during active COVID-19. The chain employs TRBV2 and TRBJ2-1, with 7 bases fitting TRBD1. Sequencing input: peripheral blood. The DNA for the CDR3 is TGTGCCAGCAGTGTGACAGGGTCTTCCTACAATGAGCAGTTCTTC. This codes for CASSVTGSSYNEQFF.